A selection of T cell receptor beta chains follows, all from one sample in a study of cytomegalovirus exposure and HLA in healthy donors. The repertoire was sequenced with immunoSEQ multiplex PCR; TCRdb's copy has only in-frame clones and lacks some. The sample consists of 100,000 to 150,000 clones, approximately 80% of them appearing once. The sequencing input was PBMCs. These receptors were taken from a man between 50 and 59 years old in good health and CMV-seropositive. Each CDR3 is given with its conserved first and last residue. A D gene is named only where the DNA matches it firmly. Some rows mark clone size as missing; the rest say once, few, many or name a class of expanded clone.

d_call	j_call	v_call	clone_size	cdr3_aa	cdr3_nt
NA	TRBJ2-2	TRBV7-9	NA	CASSPSGGMDTGELFF	TGTGCCAGCAGCCCATCCGGGGGTATGGACACCGGGGAGCTGTTTTTT
TRBD2	TRBJ2-5	TRBV5-5	NA	CASSLAPSGRNIWGGETQYF	TGTGCCAGCAGCTTGGCGCCTAGCGGCAGAAATATCTGGGGAGGGGAGACCCAGTACTTC
TRBD1	TRBJ2-7	TRBV5-1	NA	CASSFGQGANEQYF	TGCGCCAGCAGCTTTGGACAGGGAGCCAACGAGCAGTACTTC
TRBD1	TRBJ1-4	TRBV9	NA	CASAWGDSPNEKLFF	TGTGCCAGCGCTTGGGGGGACAGTCCTAATGAAAAACTGTTTTTT
TRBD1	TRBJ2-7	TRBV5-1	NA	CASSSTGTGPNEQYF	TGCGCCAGCAGCTCTACCGGGACAGGGCCCAACGAGCAGTACTTC
NA	TRBJ2-1	TRBV9	NA	CASSTTGDEQFF	TGTGCCAGCAGCACGACAGGAGATGAGCAGTTCTTC
NA	TRBJ2-4	TRBV6-5	NA	CASSYSRGYIQYF	TGTGCCAGCAGTTACTCGCGAGGGTACATTCAGTACTTC
TRBD1	TRBJ1-1	TRBV4-1	few	CASSRYGTGVRNTEAFF	TGCGCCAGCAGCCGGTATGGCACAGGGGTTAGGAACACTGAAGCTTTCTTT
NA	TRBJ2-1	TRBV7-2	NA	CASSSRNEQFF	TGTGCCAGCAGCTCGCGGAATGAGCAGTTCTTC
NA	TRBJ2-7	TRBV6-5	NA	CASRLSHEQYF	TGTGCCAGCAGGCTCTCCCACGAGCAGTACTTC